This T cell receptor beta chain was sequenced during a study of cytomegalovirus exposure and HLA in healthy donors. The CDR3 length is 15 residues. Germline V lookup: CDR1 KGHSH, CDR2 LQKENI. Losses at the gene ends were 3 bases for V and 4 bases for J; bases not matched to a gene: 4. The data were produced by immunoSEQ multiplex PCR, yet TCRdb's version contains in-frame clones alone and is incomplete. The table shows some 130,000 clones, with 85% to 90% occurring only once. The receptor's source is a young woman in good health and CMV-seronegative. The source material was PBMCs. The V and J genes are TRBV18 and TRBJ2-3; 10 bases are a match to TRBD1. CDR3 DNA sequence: TGTGCCAGCTCACCGGGACAGGGGTCGGCAGATACGCAGTATTTT. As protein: CASSPGQGSADTQYF.